This TCR beta chain appears in the sequencing data of a study of shared clonotypes between healthy human individuals. Study-level background: Each donor had three CD4 naive, three CD4 memory, two CD8 naive and one CD8 memory plate.

Trimming left V 4 bases short and J 10 bases short, with 15 bases between. Germline values: CDR1 SGHRS, CDR2 YFSETQ. The CDR3 spans 13 residues. TCRdb's copy holds only in-frame clones and misses some; the assay was immunoSEQ multiplex PCR. The sample carries 1 million to 1.3 million clones, 75% to 85% recorded once. The TCR originated in a man between 18 and 29 years old in good health. Some clones in this sample may be carry-over from other donors' samples. V and J are TRBV5-1 and TRBJ2-1; no clear D. Sequencing was performed on memory CD4+ T cells from PBMCs. Specified subset: CD45RA-negative fraction. The CDR3 spells CASSLDPAGEQFF. DNA for the CDR3: TGCGCCAGCAGCCTCGACCCCGCAGGCGAGCAGTTCTTC. Variable domain in full (rest from reference TRBV5-1 and TRBJ2-1): KAGVTQTPRYLIKTRGQQVTLSCSPISGHRSVSWYQQTPGQGLQFLFEYFSETQRNKGNFPGRFSGRQFSNSRSEMNVSTLELGDSALYLCASSLDPAGEQFFGPGTRLTVL.